This T cell receptor (beta chain) was documented in a study of blood T cell repertoires in COVID-19. Study as a whole: From the United States, Italy and Spain came samples of acute and convalescent COVID-19. Sample material is recorded as cDNA or gDNA derived from T cells, B-cell-depleted T cells, or PBMCs.

The CDR3 is made up of 16 amino acids. The V gene's germline CDR1 is KGHSH and CDR2 LQKENI. V lost 3 bases, J lost 4 bases, and 18 bases lay in between. Original methodology: Using reference gene primer amplification, nucleated cell counts were estimated. The repertoire was sequenced with immunoSEQ multiplex PCR; TCRdb's copy has only in-frame clones and lacks some. The V and J calls and clone size are taken from that table; D and trimming were inferred from the DNA. The sample carries more than 100,000 clones, around 84% recorded once. Sequencing used peripheral blood. The chain is built from TRBV18 and TRBJ1-1, with D tentatively TRBD1 (6 bases). The sequence was obtained from a woman of 80 years or more with acute or convalescent COVID-19. The CDR3 reads CASSPNLWKQGTEAFF. CDR3 bases: TGTGCCAGCTCACCTAATCTTTGGAAACAGGGCACTGAAGCTTTCTTT. Full variable domain (missing parts from reference TRBV18 and TRBJ1-1): NAGVMQNPRHLVRRRGQEARLRCSPMKGHSHVYWYRQLPEEGLKFMVYLQKENIIDESGMPKERFSAEFPKEGPSILRIQQVVRGDSAAYFCASSPNLWKQGTEAFFGQGTRLTVV.